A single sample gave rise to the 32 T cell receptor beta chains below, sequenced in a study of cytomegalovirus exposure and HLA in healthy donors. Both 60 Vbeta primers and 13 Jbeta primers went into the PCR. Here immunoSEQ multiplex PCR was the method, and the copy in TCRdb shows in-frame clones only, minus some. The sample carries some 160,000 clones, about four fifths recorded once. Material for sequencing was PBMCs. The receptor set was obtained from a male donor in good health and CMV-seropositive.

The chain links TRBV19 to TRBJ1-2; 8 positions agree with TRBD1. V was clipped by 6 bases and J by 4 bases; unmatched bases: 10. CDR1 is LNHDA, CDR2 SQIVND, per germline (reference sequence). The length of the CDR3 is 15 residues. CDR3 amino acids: CASRVMTGASYGYTF. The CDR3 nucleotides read TGTGCCAGTAGGGTTATGACAGGGGCGAGCTATGGCTACACCTTC.

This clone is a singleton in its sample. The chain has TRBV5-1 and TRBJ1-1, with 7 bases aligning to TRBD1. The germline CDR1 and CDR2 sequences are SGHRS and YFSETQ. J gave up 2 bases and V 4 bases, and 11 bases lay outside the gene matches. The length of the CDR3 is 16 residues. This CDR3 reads CASSEQGLDINTEAFF. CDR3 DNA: TGCGCCAGCAGCGAACAGGGGCTTGACATTAACACTGAAGCTTTCTTT.

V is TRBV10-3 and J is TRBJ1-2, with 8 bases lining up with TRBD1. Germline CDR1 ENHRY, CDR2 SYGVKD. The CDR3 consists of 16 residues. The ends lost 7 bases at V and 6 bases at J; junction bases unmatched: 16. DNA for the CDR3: TGTGCCATCACTCAAGCCAACAGGGGGGGAGTTAATGGCTACACCTTC. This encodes CAITQANRGGVNGYTF.

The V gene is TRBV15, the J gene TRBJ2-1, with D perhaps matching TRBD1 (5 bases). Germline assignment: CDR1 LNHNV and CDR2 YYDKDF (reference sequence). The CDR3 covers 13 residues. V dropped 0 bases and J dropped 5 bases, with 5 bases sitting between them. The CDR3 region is CATSREGDNEQFF. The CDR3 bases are TGTGCCACCAGCAGAGAAGGGGACAATGAGCAGTTCTTC.

CDR3 in DNA: TGCGCCAGCAGCGGAGGGACTGGAGGACAGGCGCAGTATTTT. It codes for CASSGGTGGQAQYF. The V and J genes are TRBV5-1 and TRBJ2-3; D is perhaps TRBD1 (7 bases). The germline gives CDR1 SGHRS, CDR2 YFSETQ. V was pared by 4 bases and J by 10 bases, with 19 bases between. The CDR3 loop spans 14 amino acids.

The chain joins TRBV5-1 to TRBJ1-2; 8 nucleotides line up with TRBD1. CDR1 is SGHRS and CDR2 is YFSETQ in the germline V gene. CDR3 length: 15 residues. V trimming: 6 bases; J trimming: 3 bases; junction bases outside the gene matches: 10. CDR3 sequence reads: CASTPQGGRDYGYTF. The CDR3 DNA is TGCGCCAGCACCCCACAGGGGGGCCGGGACTATGGCTACACCTTC. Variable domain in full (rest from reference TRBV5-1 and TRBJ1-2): KAGVTQTPRYLIKTRGQQVTLSCSPISGHRSVSWYQQTPGQGLQFLFEYFSETQRNKGNFPGRFSGRQFSNSRSEMNVSTLELGDSALYLCASTPQGGRDYGYTFGSGTRLTVV.

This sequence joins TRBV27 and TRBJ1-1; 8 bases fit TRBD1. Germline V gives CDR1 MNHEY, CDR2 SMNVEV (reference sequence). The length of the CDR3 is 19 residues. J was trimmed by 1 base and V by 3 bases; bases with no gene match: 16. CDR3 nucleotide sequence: TGTGCCAGCAGTTTTCACTCATACAGGGGGATCAAGAAGAACACTGAAGCTTTCTTT. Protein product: CASSFHSYRGIKKNTEAFF.

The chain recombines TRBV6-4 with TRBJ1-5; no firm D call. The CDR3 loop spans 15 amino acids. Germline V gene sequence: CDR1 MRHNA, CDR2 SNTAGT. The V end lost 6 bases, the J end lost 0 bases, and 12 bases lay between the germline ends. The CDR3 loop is CASRAEDNSNQPQHF. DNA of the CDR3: TGTGCCAGCAGGGCGGAAGATAATAGCAATCAGCCCCAGCATTTT.

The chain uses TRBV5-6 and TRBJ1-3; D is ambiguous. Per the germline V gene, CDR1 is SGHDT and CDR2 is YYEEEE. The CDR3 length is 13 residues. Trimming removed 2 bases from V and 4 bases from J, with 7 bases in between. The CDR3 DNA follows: TGTGCCAGCAGCTTCGCAAGCGGAAACACCATATATTTT. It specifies CASSFASGNTIYF.

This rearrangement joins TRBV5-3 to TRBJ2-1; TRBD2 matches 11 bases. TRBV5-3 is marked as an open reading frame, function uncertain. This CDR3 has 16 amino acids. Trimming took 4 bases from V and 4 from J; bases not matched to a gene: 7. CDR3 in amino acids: CARSRTLAGGYNEQFF. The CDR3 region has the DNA TGTGCCAGAAGCCGCACGCTAGCGGGAGGTTACAATGAGCAGTTCTTC.

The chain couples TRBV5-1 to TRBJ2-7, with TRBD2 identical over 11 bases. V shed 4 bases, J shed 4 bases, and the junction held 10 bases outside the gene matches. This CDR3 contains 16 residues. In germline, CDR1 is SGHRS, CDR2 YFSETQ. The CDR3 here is CASSSRPGTSGYEQYF. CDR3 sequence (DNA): TGCGCCAGCAGCAGCCGCCCCGGGACTAGCGGATACGAGCAGTACTTC.

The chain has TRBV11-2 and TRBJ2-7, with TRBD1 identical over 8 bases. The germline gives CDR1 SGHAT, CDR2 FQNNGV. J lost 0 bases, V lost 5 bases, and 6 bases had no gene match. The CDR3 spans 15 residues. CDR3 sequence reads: CASSARQGLSYEQYF. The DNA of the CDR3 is TGTGCCAGCAGCGCCAGACAGGGGCTCTCCTACGAGCAGTACTTC.

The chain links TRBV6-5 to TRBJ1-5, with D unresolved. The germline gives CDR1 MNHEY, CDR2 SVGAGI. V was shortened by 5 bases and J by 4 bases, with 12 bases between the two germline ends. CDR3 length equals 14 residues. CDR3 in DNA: TGTGCCAGCAGTGGAGCCTCCTATAATCAGCCCCAGCATTTT. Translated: CASSGASYNQPQHF.

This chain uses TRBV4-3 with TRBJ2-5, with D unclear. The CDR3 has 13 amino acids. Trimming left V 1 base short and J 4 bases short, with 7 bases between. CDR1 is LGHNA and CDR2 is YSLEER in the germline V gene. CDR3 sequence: CASSQVSGETQYF. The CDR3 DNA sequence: TGCGCCAGCAGCCAAGTGTCAGGAGAGACCCAGTACTTC.

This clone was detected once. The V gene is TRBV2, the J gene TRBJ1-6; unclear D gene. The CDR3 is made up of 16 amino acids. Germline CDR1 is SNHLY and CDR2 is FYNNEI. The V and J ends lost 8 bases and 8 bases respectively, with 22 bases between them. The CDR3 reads CASSSGKGLKDSPLHF. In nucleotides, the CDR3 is TGTGCCAGCTCCTCGGGGAAGGGTCTGAAAGATTCACCCCTCCACTTT.

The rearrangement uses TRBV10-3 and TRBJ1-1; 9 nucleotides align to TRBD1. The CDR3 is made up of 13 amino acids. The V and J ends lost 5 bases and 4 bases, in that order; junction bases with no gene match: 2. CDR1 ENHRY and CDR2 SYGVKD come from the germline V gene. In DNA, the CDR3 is TGTGCCATCAGTAAGACAGGGGGCACTGAAGCTTTCTTT. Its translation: CAISKTGGTEAFF.

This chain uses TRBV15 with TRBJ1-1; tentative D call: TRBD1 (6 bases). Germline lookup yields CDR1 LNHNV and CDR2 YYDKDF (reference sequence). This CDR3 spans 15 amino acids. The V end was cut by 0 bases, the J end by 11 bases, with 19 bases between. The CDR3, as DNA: TGTGCCACCAGCAGAGATCTTTCAGGGGCGACTCGGGCTTTCTTT. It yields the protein CATSRDLSGATRAFF.

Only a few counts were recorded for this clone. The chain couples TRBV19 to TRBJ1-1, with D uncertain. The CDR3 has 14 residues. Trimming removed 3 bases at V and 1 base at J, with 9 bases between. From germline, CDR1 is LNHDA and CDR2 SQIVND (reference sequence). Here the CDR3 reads CASSIAQKNTEAFF. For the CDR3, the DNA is TGTGCCAGTAGTATCGCACAGAAGAACACTGAAGCTTTCTTT.

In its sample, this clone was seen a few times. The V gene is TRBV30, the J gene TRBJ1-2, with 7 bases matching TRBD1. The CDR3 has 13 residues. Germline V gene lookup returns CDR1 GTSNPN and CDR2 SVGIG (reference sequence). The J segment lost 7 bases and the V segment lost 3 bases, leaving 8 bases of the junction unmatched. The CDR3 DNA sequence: TGTGCCTGGAGCCCCACAGGGGTAGGTGGCTACACCTTC. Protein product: CAWSPTGVGGYTF.

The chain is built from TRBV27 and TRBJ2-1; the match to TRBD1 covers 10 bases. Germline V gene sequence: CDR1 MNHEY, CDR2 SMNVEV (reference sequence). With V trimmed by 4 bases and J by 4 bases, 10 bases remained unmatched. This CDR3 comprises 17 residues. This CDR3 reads CASSSPRGDRGYNEQFF. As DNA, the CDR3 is TGTGCCAGCAGTTCCCCGAGGGGGGACAGGGGATACAATGAGCAGTTCTTC.

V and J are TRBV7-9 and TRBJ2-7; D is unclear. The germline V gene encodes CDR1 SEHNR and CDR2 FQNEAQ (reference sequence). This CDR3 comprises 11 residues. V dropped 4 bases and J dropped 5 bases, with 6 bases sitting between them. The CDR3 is CASSSRDEQYF. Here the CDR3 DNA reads TGTGCCAGCAGCTCCCGAGACGAGCAGTACTTC.

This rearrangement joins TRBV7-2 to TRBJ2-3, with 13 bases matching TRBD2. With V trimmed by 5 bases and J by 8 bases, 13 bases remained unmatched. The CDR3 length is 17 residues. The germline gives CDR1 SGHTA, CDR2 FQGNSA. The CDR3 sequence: CASSRTSLAGGPGTQYF. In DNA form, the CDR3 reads TGTGCCAGCAGCCGAACCTCACTAGCGGGAGGGCCAGGTACGCAGTATTTT.

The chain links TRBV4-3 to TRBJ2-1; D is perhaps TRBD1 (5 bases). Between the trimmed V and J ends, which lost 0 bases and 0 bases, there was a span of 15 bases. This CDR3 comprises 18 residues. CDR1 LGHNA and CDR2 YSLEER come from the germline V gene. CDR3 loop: CASSQESVDMNSYNEQFF. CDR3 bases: TGCGCCAGCAGCCAAGAGTCAGTGGACATGAACTCCTACAATGAGCAGTTCTTC.

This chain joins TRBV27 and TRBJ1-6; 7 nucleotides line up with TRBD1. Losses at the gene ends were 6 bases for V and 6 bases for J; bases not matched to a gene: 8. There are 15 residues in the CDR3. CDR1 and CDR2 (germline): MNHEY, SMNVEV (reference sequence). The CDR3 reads CASRTTGQVNSPLHF. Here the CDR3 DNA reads TGTGCCAGCAGAACCACCGGACAGGTTAATTCACCCCTCCACTTT.

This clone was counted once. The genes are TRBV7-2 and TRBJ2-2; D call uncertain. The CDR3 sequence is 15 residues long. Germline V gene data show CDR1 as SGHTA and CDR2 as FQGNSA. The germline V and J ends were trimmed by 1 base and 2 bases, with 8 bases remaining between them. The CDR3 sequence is CASSLGSGNTGELFF. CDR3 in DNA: TGTGCCAGCAGCTTAGGATCAGGAAACACCGGGGAGCTGTTTTTT.

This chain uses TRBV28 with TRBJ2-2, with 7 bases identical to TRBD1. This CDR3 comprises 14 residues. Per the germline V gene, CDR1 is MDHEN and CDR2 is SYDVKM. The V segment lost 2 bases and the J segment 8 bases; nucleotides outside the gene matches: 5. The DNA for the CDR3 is TGTGCCAGCAGTTTAATAGGGGGCGGAGGGGAGCTGTTTTTT. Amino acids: CASSLIGGGGELFF.

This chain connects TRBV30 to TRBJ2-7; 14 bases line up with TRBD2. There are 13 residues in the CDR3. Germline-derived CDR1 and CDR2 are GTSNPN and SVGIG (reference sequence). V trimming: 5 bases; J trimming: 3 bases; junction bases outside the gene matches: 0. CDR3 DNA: TGTGCCTGGGGGACTAGCGGGGGCTACGAGCAGTACTTC. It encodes CAWGTSGGYEQYF. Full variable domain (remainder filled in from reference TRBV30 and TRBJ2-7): SQTIHQWPATLVQPVGSPLSLECTVEGTSNPNLYWYRQAAGRGLQLLFYSVGIGQISSEVPQNLSASRPQDRQFILSSKKLLLSDSGFYLCAWGTSGGYEQYFGPGTRLTVT.

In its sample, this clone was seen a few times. CDR3 DNA sequence: TGTGCCAGCAGCATGCATGGTCCCGCCACAACAGGCAATCAGCCCCAGCATTTT. It translates to CASSMHGPATTGNQPQHF. This rearrangement joins TRBV9 to TRBJ1-5; D call uncertain. There are 18 residues in the CDR3. The V end lost 4 bases, the J end lost 2 bases, and 22 bases lay between the germline ends. Germline loops: CDR1 SGDLS, CDR2 YYNGEE.

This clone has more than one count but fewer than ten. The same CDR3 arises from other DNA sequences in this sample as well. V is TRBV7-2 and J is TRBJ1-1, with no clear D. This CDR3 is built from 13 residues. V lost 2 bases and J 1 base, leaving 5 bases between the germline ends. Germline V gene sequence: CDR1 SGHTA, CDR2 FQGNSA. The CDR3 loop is CASSLRGNTEAFF. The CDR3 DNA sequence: TGTGCCAGCAGCTTACGGGGGAACACTGAAGCTTTCTTT.

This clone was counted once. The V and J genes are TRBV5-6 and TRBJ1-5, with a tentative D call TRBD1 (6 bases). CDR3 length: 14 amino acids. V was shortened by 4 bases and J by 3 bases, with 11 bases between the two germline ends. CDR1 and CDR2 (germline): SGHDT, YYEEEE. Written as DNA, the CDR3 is TGTGCCAGCAGCCATACAGGGCTCAATCAGCCCCAGCATTTT. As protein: CASSHTGLNQPQHF. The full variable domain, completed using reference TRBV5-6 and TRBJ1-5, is DAGVTQSPTHLIKTRGQQVTLRCSPKSGHDTVSWYQQALGQGPQFIFQYYEEEERQRGNFPDRFSGHQFPNYSSELNVNALLLGDSALYLCASSHTGLNQPQHFGDGTRLSIL.

In DNA form, the CDR3 reads TGTGCCAGCAGCTCCCCCGGTCGGGACAGAGGAAACACCATATATTTT. It codes for CASSSPGRDRGNTIYF. The gene calls are TRBV7-6 and TRBJ1-3, with 7 nucleotides matching TRBD1. The V gene end was trimmed by 4 bases and the J gene end by 4 bases; junction bases not matched to a gene: 10. The CDR3 contains 16 residues. Germline values: CDR1 SGHVS, CDR2 FNYEAQ.

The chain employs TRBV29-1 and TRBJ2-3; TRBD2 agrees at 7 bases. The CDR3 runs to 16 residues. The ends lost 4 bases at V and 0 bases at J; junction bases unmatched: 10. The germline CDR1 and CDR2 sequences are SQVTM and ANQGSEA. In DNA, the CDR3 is TGCAGCGTTGGAGGCTCCACTAGCGCGAGCACAGATACGCAGTATTTT. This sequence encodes CSVGGSTSASTDTQYF.